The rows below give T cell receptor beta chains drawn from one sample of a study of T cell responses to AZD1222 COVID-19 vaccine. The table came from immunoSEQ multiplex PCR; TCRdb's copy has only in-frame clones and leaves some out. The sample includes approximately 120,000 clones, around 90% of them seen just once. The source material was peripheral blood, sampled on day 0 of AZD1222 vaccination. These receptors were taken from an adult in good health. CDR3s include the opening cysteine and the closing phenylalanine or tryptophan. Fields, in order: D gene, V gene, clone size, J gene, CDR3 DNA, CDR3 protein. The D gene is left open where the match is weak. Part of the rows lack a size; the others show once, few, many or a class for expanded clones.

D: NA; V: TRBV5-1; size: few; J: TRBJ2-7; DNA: TGCGCCAGCAGGGTGAGGGACATCGACGAGCAGTACTTC; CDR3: CASRVRDIDEQYF
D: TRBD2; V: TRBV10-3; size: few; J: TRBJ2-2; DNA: TGTGCCATCAATCCTAGCGGGGGGCTGAACACCGGGGAGCTGTTTTTT; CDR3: CAINPSGGLNTGELFF
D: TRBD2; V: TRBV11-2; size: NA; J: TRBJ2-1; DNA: TGTGCCAGCAGCCCCTTCCGCGACCGGGACTACTCCGGATCGGGGCAGTTCTTC; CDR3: CASSPFRDRDYSGSGQFF
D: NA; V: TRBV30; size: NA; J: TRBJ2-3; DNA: TGTGCCTGTAAATGGGGGCAGGGGCCGGATACGCAGTATTTT; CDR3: CACKWGQGPDTQYF
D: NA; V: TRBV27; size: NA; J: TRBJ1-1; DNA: TGTGCCAGCAGTGGGGGGGCAGGGGAAGCTTTCTTT; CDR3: CASSGGAGEAFF
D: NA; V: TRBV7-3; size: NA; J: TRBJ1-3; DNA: TGTGCCAGCAGCTTAAGAATTTGGTTGGGCCCCGTGCTCTCTGGAAACACCATATATTTT; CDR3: CASSLRIWLGPVLSGNTIYF
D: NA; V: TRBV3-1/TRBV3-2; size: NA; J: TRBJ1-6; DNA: TGTGCCAGCAGCCAGAGCTCTATAAGGTCCGGGTCACCCCTCCACTTT; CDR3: CASSQSSIRSGSPLHF
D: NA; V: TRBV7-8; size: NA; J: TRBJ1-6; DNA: TGTGCCAGCAGCTTATCTCCCCCCGAGTCACCCCTCCACTTT; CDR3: CASSLSPPESPLHF
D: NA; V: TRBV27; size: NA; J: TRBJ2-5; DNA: TGTGCCAGCAGTTGGAGCGCTTACCAAGAGACCCAGTACTTC; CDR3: CASSWSAYQETQYF
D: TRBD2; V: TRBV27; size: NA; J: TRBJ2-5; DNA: TGTGCCAGCAGTTTGACTAGCGGGTGGGAGACCCAGTACTTC; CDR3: CASSLTSGWETQYF
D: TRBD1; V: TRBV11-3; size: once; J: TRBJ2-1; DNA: TGTGCCAGCACCCTGACAGGGGATACCTACAATGAGCAGTTCTTC; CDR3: CASTLTGDTYNEQFF
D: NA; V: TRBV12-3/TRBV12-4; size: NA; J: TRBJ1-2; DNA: TGTGCCAGCAGTTTATCACAGTCTTGGGGCTACACCTTC; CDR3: CASSLSQSWGYTF
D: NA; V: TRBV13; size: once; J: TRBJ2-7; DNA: TGTGCCAGCAGCTTAGTGGTCGGGGCAGGCGCCTCGGCCTCCGAGCAGTACTTC; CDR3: CASSLVVGAGASASEQYF
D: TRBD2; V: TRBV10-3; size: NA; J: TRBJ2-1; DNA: TGTGCCATCAGTGAGTCCGATCTAGCGGGATACTCCTACAATGAGCAGTTCTTC; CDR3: CAISESDLAGYSYNEQFF
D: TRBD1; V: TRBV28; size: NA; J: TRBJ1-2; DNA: TGTGCCAGCAGTCAAGGGGACAGGGCTGGCTACACCTTC; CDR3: CASSQGDRAGYTF
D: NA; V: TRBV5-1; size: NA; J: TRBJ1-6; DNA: TGCGCCAGCAGCAACAGTAATTCACCCCTCCACTTT; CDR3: CASSNSNSPLHF
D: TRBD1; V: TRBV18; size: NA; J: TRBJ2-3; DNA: TGTGCCAGCTCACCATGGACAGGGACAGATACGCAGTATTTT; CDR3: CASSPWTGTDTQYF
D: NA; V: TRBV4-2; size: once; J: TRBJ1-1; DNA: TGTGCCAGCAGCCAAACCGCGACGGTTGAAGCTTTCTTT; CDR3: CASSQTATVEAFF
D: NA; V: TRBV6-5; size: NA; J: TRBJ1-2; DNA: TGTGCCAGCAGCCCGGCAGGGGCGAACTATGGCTACACCTTC; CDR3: CASSPAGANYGYTF
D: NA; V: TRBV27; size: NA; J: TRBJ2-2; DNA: TGTGCCAGCAGTTTAATCGGCCCCGGGGAGCTGTTTTTT; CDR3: CASSLIGPGELFF
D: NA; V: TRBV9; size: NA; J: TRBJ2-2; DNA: TGTGCCAGCAGCGCCCTTGGCGGATTTAGAGGGGAGCTGTTTTTT; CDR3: CASSALGGFRGELFF
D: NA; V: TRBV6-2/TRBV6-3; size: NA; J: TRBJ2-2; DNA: TGTGCCAGCAGTTGGATTCTCCCCGGGGGCTGGGCCGGGGAGCTGTTTTTT; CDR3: CASSWILPGGWAGELFF
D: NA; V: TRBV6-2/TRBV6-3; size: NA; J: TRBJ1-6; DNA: TGTGCCAGCAGTTACTCCCCTCGGCAGCTTTATAATTCACCCCTCCACTTT; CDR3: CASSYSPRQLYNSPLHF
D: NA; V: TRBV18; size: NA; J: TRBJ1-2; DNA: TGTGCCAGCTCACCACCAGATCTCCAGGGCTACACCTTC; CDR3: CASSPPDLQGYTF
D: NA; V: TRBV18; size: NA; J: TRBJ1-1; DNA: TGTGCCAGTAGGGGGGGGCCCAACACTGAAGCTTTCTTT; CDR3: CASRGGPNTEAFF
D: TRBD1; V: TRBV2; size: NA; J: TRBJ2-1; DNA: TGTGCCAGCAGGACTTCGGACAGGGCTAATGAGCAGTTCTTC; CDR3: CASRTSDRANEQFF
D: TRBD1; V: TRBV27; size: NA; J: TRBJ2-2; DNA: TGTGCCAGCAGTGTAGTCCCCGGGACAGGGAAGGCCGGGGAGCTGTTTTTT; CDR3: CASSVVPGTGKAGELFF
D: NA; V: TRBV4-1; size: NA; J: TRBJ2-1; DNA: TGCGCCAGCAGCCCCCCCCCGCGGAGCTCCTACAATGAGCAGTTCTTC; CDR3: CASSPPPRSSYNEQFF
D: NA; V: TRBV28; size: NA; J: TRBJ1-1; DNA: TGTGCCAGCAGTCCCCCATACACTGAAGCTTTCTTT; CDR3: CASSPPYTEAFF
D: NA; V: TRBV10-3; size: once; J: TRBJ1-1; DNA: TGTGCCATCAGTGAGTTAGGCAGCCCTTGGGCTGAAGCTTTCTTT; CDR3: CAISELGSPWAEAFF
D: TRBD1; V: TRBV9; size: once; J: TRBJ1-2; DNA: TGTGCCAGCAGCGCCCTCCCGTCGGACAGGCATTATGGCTACACCTTC; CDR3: CASSALPSDRHYGYTF
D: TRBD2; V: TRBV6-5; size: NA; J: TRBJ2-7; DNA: TGTGCCAGCAGTTACTCTACCAGCGGGGGGCTCGAGCAGTACTTC; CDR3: CASSYSTSGGLEQYF
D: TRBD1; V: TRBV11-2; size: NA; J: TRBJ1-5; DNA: TGTGCCAGCAGCCTCAACAGGGGGAGCAATCAGCCCCAGCATTTT; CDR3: CASSLNRGSNQPQHF
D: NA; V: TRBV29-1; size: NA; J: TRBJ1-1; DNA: TGCAGCGTTGTACGGTGGCTGAACACTGAAGCTTTCTTT; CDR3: CSVVRWLNTEAFF
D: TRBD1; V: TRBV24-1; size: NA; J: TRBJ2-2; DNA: TGTGCCACCAGTGATTCGGGACAGGGGGATCACACCGGGGAGCTGTTTTTT; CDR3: CATSDSGQGDHTGELFF
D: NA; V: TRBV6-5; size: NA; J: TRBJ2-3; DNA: TGTGCCAGCAGGCGGGGGACAACTAGCACAGATACGCAGTATTTT; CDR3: CASRRGTTSTDTQYF